These 19 T cell receptor beta chains came from one sample sequenced in a study of blood T cell repertoires in COVID-19. Libraries were prepared by immunoSEQ multiplex PCR; TCRdb keeps only in-frame clonotypes and omits some of them. Here the sample spans almost 35,000 clones, roughly 80% being singletons. The specimen was peripheral blood. These receptors all come from a man older than 75 with acute or convalescent COVID-19.

The chain is built from TRBV25-1 and TRBJ2-5; D is perhaps TRBD2 (6 bases). The CDR3 is made up of 12 amino acids. Looked up from germline, CDR1 is MGHDK and CDR2 is SYGVNS. Trimming took 5 bases from V and 4 from J, leaving 8 bases between them. CDR3 sequence: CASSSGGETQYF. CDR3 DNA sequence: TGTGCCAGCAGTTCCGGGGGAGAGACCCAGTACTTC.

The rearrangement links TRBV14 to TRBJ2-5; tentative D call: TRBD1 (6 bases). This CDR3 has 16 residues. CDR1 is SGHDN, CDR2 FVKESK, per germline. Trimming took 0 bases from V and 0 from J, leaving 11 bases between them. The CDR3 spells CASSQDRGRHQETQYF. CDR3 in DNA: TGTGCCAGCAGCCAAGACAGGGGACGGCACCAAGAGACCCAGTACTTC.

This chain uses TRBV4-2 with TRBJ1-5, with a tentative D call TRBD1 (5 bases). The V gene lost 2 bases and the J gene lost 0 bases, with 8 bases spanning the gap. The CDR3 contains 15 residues. In germline, CDR1 is LGHNA, CDR2 YNFKEQ. The CDR3 region is CASSQQGSSNQPQHF. The CDR3 bases are TGTGCCAGCAGCCAACAGGGTAGTAGCAATCAGCCCCAGCATTTT.

The rearrangement uses TRBV7-3 and TRBJ2-1, with TRBD2 identical over 7 bases. CDR3 length: 15 amino acids. Germline loops: CDR1 SGHTA, CDR2 FQGTGA. Losses at the gene ends were 5 bases for V and 3 bases for J; bases not matched to a gene: 7. The CDR3 DNA reads TGTGCCAGCAGCCCTAGGAGGGACTACTACAATGAGCAGTTCTTC. This sequence encodes CASSPRRDYYNEQFF.

The rearrangement uses TRBV18 and TRBJ2-5, with 9 bases fitting TRBD1. This CDR3 spans 15 amino acids. Germline trimming cut 0 bases from V and 5 bases from J; bases unmatched to any gene: 4. Germline V gene sequence: CDR1 KGHSH, CDR2 LQKENI. This CDR3 is CASSPPGQGGETQYF. The CDR3 DNA is TGTGCCAGCTCACCACCGGGACAGGGAGGGGAGACCCAGTACTTC.

The V and J genes are TRBV12-3 or TRBV12-4 and TRBJ2-7; possibly TRBD2 for D (6 bases). The CDR3 spans 12 residues. V was cut by 4 bases and J by 4 bases, with 8 bases left in between. The CDR3 DNA sequence: TGTGCCAGCAGTTCAGGGAGGTACGAGCAGTACTTC. This gives the protein CASSSGRYEQYF.

The chain is built from TRBV28 and TRBJ2-2; 7 bases fit TRBD1. After removal of 3 bases from V and 4 bases from J, the junction contained 11 bases not matched to a gene. The CDR3 consists of 17 residues. From germline, CDR1 is MDHEN and CDR2 SYDVKM. The CDR3 loop reads CASSLTGQAVATGELFF. DNA for the CDR3: TGTGCCAGCAGTTTGACCGGACAGGCGGTGGCCACCGGGGAGCTGTTTTTT. Combining the CDR3 with reference TRBV28 and TRBJ2-2 gives the whole variable domain DVKVTQSSRYLVKRTGEKVFLECVQDMDHENMFWYRQDPGLGLRLIYFSYDVKMKEKGDIPEGYSVSREKKERFSLILESASTNQTSMYLCASSLTGQAVATGELFFGEGSRLTVL.

The chain carries TRBV5-4 and TRBJ2-7; 7 bases are a match to TRBD1. V was clipped by 3 bases and J by 6 bases; unmatched bases: 3. The germline V gene has CDR1 SGHNT and CDR2 YYREEE (reference sequence). The CDR3 is 12 amino acids. This CDR3 is CASSSTGVEQYF. DNA for the CDR3: TGTGCCAGCAGCTCTACAGGGGTCGAGCAGTACTTC.

Notes on this clone: This CDR3 is also generated by other DNA sequences in the sample. V gene TRBV10-3 combines with J gene TRBJ2-1; no definite D call. The CDR3 contains 13 residues. Trimming removed 0 bases from V and 7 bases from J, with 7 bases in between. Germline CDR1 is ENHRY and CDR2 is SYGVKD. The CDR3 region has the DNA TGTGCCATCAGTGAGTCTCTGGCAAATGAGCAGTTCTTC. Amino acids: CAISESLANEQFF.

V usage is TRBV10-2 and J usage is TRBJ2-1, with TRBD2 identical over 7 bases. The junction had 11 bases not matched to a gene; V was cut back by 3 bases and J by 0 bases. Germline V lookup: CDR1 WSHSY, CDR2 SAAADI. CDR3 size: 18 residues. DNA of the CDR3: TGCGCCAGCAGTGACCCACCGACTAGCCTTAGCTCCTACAATGAGCAGTTCTTC. Protein: CASSDPPTSLSSYNEQFF.

The chain employs TRBV18 and TRBJ1-5; the D is unclear. The V end was cut by 5 bases, the J end by 4 bases, with 9 bases between. CDR3 size: 13 residues. Looked up from germline, CDR1 is KGHSH and CDR2 is LQKENI. CDR3 amino acids: CASSGQDNQPQHF. The CDR3 bases are TGTGCCAGCTCAGGGCAGGATAATCAGCCCCAGCATTTT.

The chain has TRBV2 and TRBJ1-6; D not certain. The germline gives CDR1 SNHLY, CDR2 FYNNEI. CDR3 length: 17 amino acids. Deletions cut 4 bases from V and 0 bases from J, with 13 bases between. The CDR3 DNA is TGTGCCAGCAGTGGTGACGGGGAAAGCTCCTATAATTCACCCCTCCACTTT. Its protein is CASSGDGESSYNSPLHF.

The chain employs TRBV5-1 and TRBJ2-1, with TRBD1 identical over 7 bases. The CDR3 is made up of 15 amino acids. With 1 base clipped from V and 7 bases from J, the junction kept 8 bases outside the gene matches. Per the germline V gene, CDR1 is SGHRS and CDR2 is YFSETQ. CDR3 in DNA: TGCGCCAGCAGCTTGAACCCAGGGGGAAGAAATGAGCAGTTCTTC. Protein sequence: CASSLNPGGRNEQFF. The entire variable domain, with the rest obtained from reference TRBV5-1 and TRBJ2-1, is as follows: KAGVTQTPRYLIKTRGQQVTLSCSPISGHRSVSWYQQTPGQGLQFLFEYFSETQRNKGNFPGRFSGRQFSNSRSEMNVSTLELGDSALYLCASSLNPGGRNEQFFGPGTRLTVL.

The chain is built from TRBV5-1 and TRBJ2-7, with D unresolved. The CDR3 covers 12 residues. CDR1 and CDR2 from the germline V gene are SGHRS and YFSETQ. V was clipped by 2 bases and J by 3 bases, with 6 bases between them. The DNA of the CDR3 is TGCGCCAGCAGCTTTAACAACTACGAGCAGTACTTC. Its protein is CASSFNNYEQYF.

V is TRBV19 and J is TRBJ2-3; TRBD2 is a possible D gene (6 bases). Germline V CDR1 and CDR2: LNHDA, SQIVND (reference sequence). The V and J ends lost 3 bases and 11 bases respectively, with 12 bases between them. This CDR3 is 12 amino acids long. CDR3 sequence (DNA): TGTGCCAGTAGTATGGACTACCAGAGGCAGTATTTT. Its translation is CASSMDYQRQYF.

The J gene is TRBJ2-7, the V gene TRBV29-1; no firm D call. The CDR3 loop spans 12 amino acids. V was cut by 8 bases and J by 6 bases, with 17 bases left in between. Germline values: CDR1 SQVTM, CDR2 ANQGSEA. CDR3 residues: CSTGPPESEQYF. CDR3 DNA sequence: TGCAGCACGGGCCCCCCTGAGTCCGAGCAGTACTTC.

The chain links TRBV11-3 to TRBJ2-2; D perhaps matches TRBD1 (5 bases). In germline, CDR1 is SGHNT, CDR2 YENEEA. This CDR3 is built from 15 residues. V was shortened by 3 bases and J by 0 bases, with 8 bases between the two germline ends. CDR3 amino acids: CASSLGRANTGELFF. For the CDR3, the DNA is TGTGCCAGCAGCTTGGGCAGGGCGAACACCGGGGAGCTGTTTTTT.

The V gene is TRBV27, the J gene TRBJ2-7; 8 positions match TRBD1. This CDR3 comprises 13 residues. Germline CDR1 MNHEY, CDR2 SMNVEV (reference sequence). Trimming at V came to 5 bases and at J to 3 bases, leaving 3 bases not matched to a gene. This CDR3 is CASSVQGGYEQYF. The CDR3, as DNA: TGTGCCAGCAGTGTACAGGGGGGCTACGAGCAGTACTTC.

The gene calls are TRBV3-1 (or the pseudogene TRBV3-2) and TRBJ2-5; D ambiguous. The germline gives CDR1 LGHDT, CDR2 YNNKEL (reference sequence). Trimming shortened V by 1 base and J by 5 bases, and 8 bases separated the two germline ends. The CDR3 extends over 13 amino acids. The CDR3 loop is CASSQGRLETQYF. The CDR3 nucleotides are TGTGCCAGCAGCCAAGGCAGGCTGGAGACCCAGTACTTC.